This TCR beta chain was obtained from a study of blood T cell repertoires in COVID-19. Study overall: COVID-19 samples from acute and convalescent phases originated in the United States, Italy and Spain.

As originally analysed: Cell counts per sample came from amplifying reference gene primers. Only in-frame clones appear in the TCRdb table, and some are missing; sequencing was by immunoSEQ multiplex PCR. D and trimming come from the DNA, and the V and J calls and clone size come from that table. The sample has more than 450,000 clones, around 90% seen once. Cohort 3 recovered donors had two negative PCRs, clearance, or symptom resolution. The sample consisted of PBMCs or T cells enriched from blood (not recorded which). The source of this sequence is a woman aged 18-29 years who had recovered from COVID-19.

CDR3 region: CASVTAGVTQYF. DNA for the CDR3: TGTGCCAGCGTTACCGCGGGGGTTACGCAGTATTTT. The chain links TRBV2 to TRBJ2-3; TRBD2 agrees at 7 bases. This CDR3 spans 12 amino acids. V lost 8 bases to trimming and J lost 8 bases; unmatched junction nucleotides: 7. Germline CDR1 and CDR2: SNHLY and FYNNEI. Full variable domain (outside the CDR3, taken from reference TRBV2 and TRBJ2-3): EPEVTQTPSHQVTQMGQEVILRCVPISNHLYFYWYRQILGQKVEFLVSFYNNEISEKSEIFDDQFSVERPDGSNFTLKIRSTKLEDSAMYFCASVTAGVTQYFGPGTRLTVL.